A selection of T cell receptor beta chains follows, all from one sample in a study of T and B cells in COVID-19 patients. TCRdb re-called the multiplex PCR reads with MiXCR, one entry per CDR3 protein. The repertoire includes 20,000 to 25,000 distinct CDR3 sequences, around 30% of them detected once, and 2.5% to 3% sits in the top ten. Sequencing used blood. The source of these receptors is a human donor who had recovered from COVID-19. CDR3s include the opening cysteine and the closing phenylalanine or tryptophan. A D gene is named only where the DNA matches it firmly. Size is omitted from some rows. Given values are once, few, many or a class for expanded clones.

TRBJ2-2 TRBV10-3 TRBD1 few CAIRRDRGTGELFF TGTGCCATCAGGCGGGACAGGGGGACCGGGGAGCTGTTTTTT
TRBJ2-3 TRBV5-5 TRBD2 medium-sized CASSLAREGRRTDTQYF TGTGCCAGCAGCTTGGCGAGGGAGGGCAGACGCACAGATACGCAGTATTTT
TRBJ1-5 TRBV27 TRBD1 many CASSATGGNQPQHF TGTGCCAGCAGCGCGACAGGGGGCAATCAGCCCCAGCATTTT
TRBJ2-7 TRBV7-6 TRBD1 few CASSLVQGASYEQYF TGTGCCAGCAGCTTAGTCCAGGGGGCATCCTACGAGCAGTACTTC
TRBJ2-3 TRBV15 - medium-sized CATSREGGATDTQYF TGTGCCACCAGCAGGGAGGGGGGGGCCACAGATACGCAGTATTTT
TRBJ2-1 TRBV19 - many CASNPTGSYNEQFF TGTGCCAGTAATCCGACAGGCTCCTACAATGAGCAGTTCTTC
TRBJ2-4 TRBV18 TRBD1 - CASSIGTGGGFNIQYF TGTGCCAGTAGTATAGGGACAGGGGGCGGTTTTAACATTCAGTACTTC
TRBJ2-1 TRBV20-1 TRBD2 - CSAKGSGGSYNEQFF TGCAGTGCTAAGGGCTCGGGGGGCTCCTACAATGAGCAGTTCTTC
TRBJ2-5 TRBV5-1 - once CASSLEVGGETQYF TGCGCCAGCAGCTTGGAGGTGGGGGGAGAGACCCAGTACTTC
TRBJ1-2 TRBV6-5 TRBD1 - CASSLGQSNYGYTF TGTGCCAGCAGTCTGGGACAGTCTAACTATGGCTACACCTTC
TRBJ2-7 TRBV11-1 TRBD2 - CASKAGGTYEQYF TGTGCCAGCAAAGCGGGGGGTACGTACGAGCAGTACTTC
TRBJ2-7 TRBV27 TRBD1 - CASIFGQGYEQYF TGTGCCAGCATTTTCGGACAGGGATACGAGCAGTACTTC
TRBJ2-1 TRBV5-6 TRBD1 - CASSWGQGGGEQFF TGTGCCAGCAGCTGGGGACAGGGAGGTGGTGAGCAGTTCTTC
TRBJ2-3 TRBV24-1 TRBD1 few CATSGDRGTDTQYF TGTGCCACCAGTGGGGACAGGGGCACAGATACGCAGTATTTT
TRBJ2-5 TRBV5-6 - - CASSSIVADQETQYF TGTGCCAGCAGCTCAATCGTGGCGGATCAAGAGACCCAGTACTTC
TRBJ2-3 TRBV6-5 TRBD2 many CASKLAGGGGTDTQYF TGTGCCAGCAAACTAGCGGGAGGAGGTGGCACAGATACGCAGTATTTT
TRBJ2-7 TRBV19 - medium-sized CASSIAAGPPNYEQYF TGTGCCAGTAGTATAGCGGCCGGACCCCCCAACTACGAGCAGTACTTC
TRBJ1-3 TRBV6-5 - few CASCTGHPSSGNTIYF TGTGCCAGCTGCACGGGCCACCCCAGCTCTGGAAACACCATATATTTT
TRBJ2-7 TRBV6-2/TRBV6-3 TRBD2 - CASSPIAGREYEQYF TGTGCCAGCAGCCCAATAGCGGGAAGAGAATACGAGCAGTACTTC
TRBJ2-7 TRBV18 - few CASSPPYLSGSEQYF TGTGCCAGCTCACCACCCTATTTATCAGGGTCCGAGCAGTACTTC
TRBJ2-7 TRBV27 TRBD1 - CASRSYRDRDRNGSYEQYF TGTGCCAGCAGAAGTTACCGGGACAGGGATAGGAATGGCTCCTACGAGCAGTACTTC
TRBJ1-2 TRBV12-3/TRBV12-4 TRBD1 - CASSAGFRTGGGYTF TGTGCCAGCAGTGCCGGGTTCCGAACAGGGGGTGGCTACACCTTC
TRBJ2-7 TRBV20-1 - - CSAWDRSSYEQYF TGCAGTGCTTGGGACCGGAGCTCCTACGAGCAGTACTTC
TRBJ1-2 TRBV29-1 - few CSVGGLERENYGYTF TGCAGCGTTGGGGGCTTAGAGCGGGAAAACTATGGCTACACCTTC
TRBJ2-7 TRBV5-1 - - CASSSGGSPYEQYF TGCGCCAGCAGCTCCGGCGGATCACCCTACGAGCAGTACTTC
TRBJ2-2 TRBV19 TRBD2 medium-sized CASSLLAGGPDTGELFF TGTGCCAGTAGTCTTCTAGCGGGGGGGCCGGACACCGGGGAGCTGTTTTTT
TRBJ1-2 TRBV19 - - CASIAPGRYGYTF TGTGCCAGTATCGCTCCGGGACGCTATGGCTACACCTTC
TRBJ1-4 TRBV19 - many CASSVTLDKIEFF TGTGCCAGTAGTGTAACCCTCGACAAAATAGAGTTTTTT
TRBJ2-5 TRBV6-5 - few CASRAGREWETQYF TGTGCCAGCCGGGCCGGCCGGGAGTGGGAGACCCAGTACTTC
TRBJ1-5 TRBV12-3/TRBV12-4 TRBD1 - CASRATGGAEQPQHF TGTGCCAGCAGAGCGACAGGGGGCGCCGAGCAGCCCCAGCATTTT
TRBJ2-5 TRBV6-1 - few CASSVRVLEETQYF TGTGCCAGCAGTGTCAGGGTATTGGAAGAGACCCAGTACTTC
TRBJ1-5 TRBV30 - few CAWSVGGINQPQHF TGTGCCTGGAGTGTAGGGGGGATCAATCAGCCCCAGCATTTT
TRBJ2-1 TRBV18 TRBD1 - CASSLAGQAYNEQFF TGTGCCAGTTCCTTGGCGGGACAGGCCTACAATGAGCAGTTCTTC
TRBJ2-1 TRBV7-2 - - CASSPLGGEQFF TGTGCCAGCAGCCCACTCGGGGGTGAGCAGTTCTTC